Presented here are 26 T cell receptor beta chains from one specimen sequenced in a study of CXCR3-negative and CXCR3-positive naive CD8 T cells. Study-wide findings and caveats: CXCR3-expressing naive cells carried TRB CDR3s more hydrophobic than those of CXCR3-negative naive cells.

Carrying UMI labels, the TRB cDNA libraries were prepared through 5' RACE. TCRdb reanalyzed the 5' RACE reads, giving one entry per CDR3 protein sequence and no DNA. The sample has about 120,000 distinct CDR3 sequences. These receptors are not linked to any known antigen. Input material: naive CXCR3+ CD8+ T cells from blood. Subset noted: CD45RO-CCR7+CD27+CD95- naive CD8+ T cells expressing CXCR3 (TNR3+). The receptor set was obtained from a human donor in good health. Some clones in this sample may be carry-over from other donors' samples.

The chain is built from TRBV28 and TRBJ1-2. This CDR3 region has 13 residues. Germline V CDR1 and CDR2: MDHEN, SYDVKM. The CDR3 region is CASSFGPFYGYTF.

The V gene is TRBV29-1, the J gene TRBJ2-1. From germline, CDR1 is SQVTM and CDR2 ANQGSEA. CDR3 length: 12 amino acids. The CDR3 spells CSVVWPNNEQFF.

The chain recombines TRBV4-1 with TRBJ2-1; the TRBD2 assignment by TCRdb is unverifiable without DNA. The CDR3 consists of 19 residues. CDR1 and CDR2 from the germline V gene are MGHRA and YSYEKL. The CDR3 here is CASSHPPSGTSGNYNEQFF.

CDR3 loop: CASSPTRTTSPNQPQHF. The gene calls are TRBV12-3 or TRBV12-4 and TRBJ1-5. This CDR3 comprises 17 residues.

CDR3 amino acids: CASSLGVAATNEKLFF. This rearrangement joins TRBV12-3 or TRBV12-4 to TRBJ1-4. The CDR3 spans 16 residues.

The chain employs TRBV6-2 or TRBV6-3 and TRBJ2-5; TCRdb designates TRBD1, a call that cannot be tested without DNA. The CDR3 contains 14 residues. Germline V gives CDR1 MNHEY, CDR2 SVGEGT. CDR3 protein: CASRSTAHEGTQYF.

The rearrangement links TRBV11-2 to TRBJ2-5; lacking DNA, the TRBD1 call made by TCRdb goes unchecked. CDR1 is SGHAT and CDR2 is FQNNGV in the germline V gene. There are 13 residues in the CDR3. The chain's CDR3 is CASSTPAKETQYF.

This chain links TRBV7-2 with TRBJ2-1; TCRdb designates TRBD2, a call that cannot be tested without DNA. This CDR3 region has 16 residues. The germline V gene encodes CDR1 SGHTA and CDR2 FQGNSA. The CDR3 protein is CASSLLAGEGGNEQFF.

The V call is TRBV7-3, the J call TRBJ2-1; TCRdb's assignment of TRBD2 cannot be checked, as there is no DNA. The CDR3 contains 14 residues. The germline gives CDR1 SGHTA, CDR2 FQGTGA. CDR3 sequence reads: CASSTSGGADEQFF.

The rearrangement uses TRBV12-3 or TRBV12-4 and TRBJ1-1; TCRdb lists TRBD1, though no DNA is available to test this call. This CDR3 is 17 amino acids long. CDR3 in amino acids: CASSFAPRDGMNTEAFF.

The chain carries TRBV9 and TRBJ2-1. Germline-derived CDR1 and CDR2 are SGDLS and YYNGEE. This CDR3 has 16 residues. This chain's CDR3 is CASSVGYSGLYNEQFF.

The V and J genes are TRBV29-1 and TRBJ2-5; TCRdb selects TRBD2, and the lack of DNA leaves this call unchecked. The CDR3 consists of 14 residues. In germline, CDR1 is SQVTM, CDR2 ANQGSEA. CDR3 sequence reads: CSVRLAGEGETQYF.

V usage is TRBV29-1 and J usage is TRBJ2-1; absent DNA, TCRdb's TRBD1 call cannot be checked. The CDR3 spans 13 residues. CDR1 is SQVTM, CDR2 ANQGSEA, per germline. This chain's CDR3 is CSVEAGTGNEQFF.

The V call is TRBV28, the J call TRBJ1-4. This CDR3 has 13 residues. CDR1 is MDHEN and CDR2 is SYDVKM in the germline V gene. The CDR3 here is CASSSQFSEKLFF. The whole variable domain, filled in from reference TRBV28 and TRBJ1-4, reads DVKVTQSSRYLVKRTGEKVFLECVQDMDHENMFWYRQDPGLGLRLIYFSYDVKMKEKGDIPEGYSVSREKKERFSLILESASTNQTSMYLCASSSQFSEKLFFGSGTQLSVL.

The chain's CDR3 is CASSLEWAGYTDTQYF. The gene calls are TRBV11-2 and TRBJ2-3; TCRdb returns TRBD1, unconfirmable since there is no DNA. The germline gives CDR1 SGHAT, CDR2 FQNNGV. There are 16 residues in the CDR3.

This rearrangement joins TRBV5-6 to TRBJ2-7; TCRdb indicates TRBD1, and absent DNA this call remains unverified. Germline CDR1 and CDR2: SGHDT and YYEEEE. The CDR3 sequence is 15 residues long. The CDR3 spells CASSLEMGRTYEQYF.

The chain combines TRBV12-3 or TRBV12-4 with TRBJ2-7; TCRdb indicates TRBD2, and absent DNA this call remains unverified. CDR3 length: 17 amino acids. This chain's CDR3 is CASSPEGLRGTSYEQYF.

The chain recombines TRBV7-9 with TRBJ2-5; TCRdb calls TRBD2, which cannot be checked without DNA. The germline V gene encodes CDR1 SEHNR and CDR2 FQNEAQ (reference sequence). The CDR3 loop spans 16 amino acids. CDR3 sequence reads: CASSLVGQRLQETQYF.

V usage is TRBV7-3 and J usage is TRBJ2-1. Germline V CDR1 and CDR2: SGHTA, FQGTGA. The CDR3 spans 12 residues. The CDR3 sequence: CASSLGISEQFF.

CDR3 sequence reads: CASRIIDPSSYNEQFF. V usage is TRBV28 and J usage is TRBJ2-1. Germline V gene sequence: CDR1 MDHEN, CDR2 SYDVKM. CDR3 length: 16 residues.

The chain is built from TRBV4-1 and TRBJ2-2. The germline CDR1 and CDR2 sequences are MGHRA and YSYEKL. The CDR3 is 15 amino acids. The CDR3 here is CASSQGQTNTGELFF.

The CDR3 region is CASSLLAGGVETQYF. The rearrangement links TRBV7-2 to TRBJ2-5; TCRdb proposes TRBD2, but this gene call is untestable without DNA. The CDR3 has 15 amino acids. Germline V gene data show CDR1 as SGHTA and CDR2 as FQGNSA.

The CDR3: CASSGGVVSYNEQFF. The chain uses TRBV9 and TRBJ2-1. The CDR3 loop spans 15 amino acids. CDR1 is SGDLS and CDR2 is YYNGEE in the germline V gene.

The rearrangement uses TRBV29-1 and TRBJ2-1; TCRdb's D gene call, TRBD1, goes unchecked for lack of DNA. The CDR3 length is 16 residues. Germline V gene lookup returns CDR1 SQVTM and CDR2 ANQGSEA. The CDR3 spells CSVGNSDRGIYNEQFF.

The J gene is TRBJ2-7, the V gene TRBV10-3; TCRdb picks TRBD2, but there is no DNA to check that call. The CDR3 is 14 residues long. Germline CDR1 is ENHRY and CDR2 is SYGVKD. CDR3 sequence: CAITRLAGDYEQYF.

The chain joins TRBV12-3 or TRBV12-4 to TRBJ2-7; TCRdb calls TRBD2, which cannot be checked without DNA. This CDR3 is 15 amino acids long. The CDR3 sequence is CASSLMVGLAYEQYF.